Below are 10 T cell receptor beta chains sequenced from a single sample in a study of T cell changes during pregnancy in multiple sclerosis. Data came from immunoSEQ multiplex PCR; TCRdb stores just in-frame clones and leaves some out. Here the sample spans just under 50,000 clones, 90% to 95% being singletons. The starting material was CD8+ T cells from peripheral blood mononuclear cells, obtained after pregnancy. All receptors come from a female donor with multiple sclerosis, enrolled in a pregnancy study.

The chain combines TRBV28 with TRBJ1-2; 8 nucleotides line up with TRBD1. J was trimmed by 2 bases and V by 4 bases; bases with no gene match: 3. Germline CDR1 is MDHEN and CDR2 is SYDVKM. The CDR3 has 14 residues. The CDR3 bases are TGTGCCAGCAGTTCGGGACAGGCAAACTATGGCTACACCTTC. Translating gives CASSSGQANYGYTF.

This clone was counted once. The chain uses TRBV5-4 and TRBJ1-1; 7 bases are shared with TRBD1. The CDR3 loop spans 13 amino acids. Germline V lookup: CDR1 SGHNT, CDR2 YYREEE (reference sequence). Germline trimming cut 4 bases from V and 6 bases from J; bases unmatched to any gene: 6. The CDR3 spells CASSADRAAEAFF. As DNA, the CDR3 is TGTGCCAGCAGCGCCGACAGGGCTGCTGAAGCTTTCTTT. Full variable domain (remainder filled in from reference TRBV5-4 and TRBJ1-1): ETGVTQSPTHLIKTRGQQVTLRCSSQSGHNTVSWYQQALGQGPQFIFQYYREEENGRGNFPPRFSGLQFPNYSSELNVNALELDDSALYLCASSADRAAEAFFGQGTRLTVV.

This chain joins TRBV6-1 and TRBJ1-1; TRBD1 agrees at 8 bases. Germline V gene sequence: CDR1 MNHNS, CDR2 SASEGT. CDR3 length: 15 residues. Trimming removed 0 bases from V and 3 bases from J; junction bases left unmatched: 3. This chain's CDR3 is CASSEAMTGDTEAFF. CDR3 nucleotide sequence: TGTGCCAGCAGTGAAGCTATGACAGGGGACACTGAAGCTTTCTTT.

This chain joins TRBV5-1 and TRBJ2-7, with D uncertain. Trimming took 2 bases from V and 2 from J, leaving 8 bases between them. Germline V CDR1 and CDR2: SGHRS, YFSETQ. CDR3 length equals 13 residues. The CDR3 coding sequence is TGCGCCAGCAGCTTTGAGCCCACCTACGAGCAGTACTTC. It is translated as CASSFEPTYEQYF.

This rearrangement joins TRBV4-1 to TRBJ2-7; D call uncertain. CDR1 and CDR2 (germline): MGHRA, YSYEKL. The CDR3 has 11 amino acids. Trimming took 4 bases from V and 4 from J, leaving 5 bases between them. This CDR3 is CASSRGYEQYF. CDR3 bases: TGCGCCAGCAGCCGCGGATACGAGCAGTACTTC.

Of note for this clone: Different DNA sequences within this sample yield the same CDR3. This chain joins TRBV9 and TRBJ2-1; D call uncertain. Germline CDR1 is SGDLS and CDR2 is YYNGEE. Trimming cost V 0 bases and J 9 bases, with 4 bases left between them. The CDR3 runs 11 residues. The CDR3 DNA is TGTGCCAGCAGCGTAGGAGGTGAGCAGTTCTTC. Protein sequence: CASSVGGEQFF.

This chain links TRBV7-9 with TRBJ2-1; 14 nucleotides match TRBD2. The CDR3 contains 17 residues. Germline trimming cut 5 bases from V and 8 bases from J; bases unmatched to any gene: 11. Germline-derived CDR1 and CDR2 are SEHNR and FQNEAQ (reference sequence). The CDR3 DNA follows: TGTGCCAGCAGCCCCAGACTAGCGGGGGGGCATTTGTATGAGCAGTTCTTC. Protein sequence: CASSPRLAGGHLYEQFF.

This rearrangement joins TRBV15 to TRBJ1-2; 9 bases line up with TRBD1. Per the germline V gene, CDR1 is LNHNV and CDR2 is YYDKDF (reference sequence). After removal of 1 base from V and 4 bases from J, the junction contained 13 bases not matched to a gene. The CDR3 totals 18 residues. CDR3 region: CATSRGDRAFDPVYGYTF. CDR3 DNA sequence: TGTGCCACCAGCAGAGGGGACAGGGCGTTCGACCCCGTCTATGGCTACACCTTC.

The chain joins TRBV5-1 to TRBJ2-3, with D possibly matching TRBD2 (5 bases). The germline V and J ends were trimmed by 0 bases and 3 bases, with 8 bases remaining between them. Germline V lookup: CDR1 SGHRS, CDR2 YFSETQ. The CDR3 length is 14 residues. In DNA, the CDR3 is TGCGCCAGCAGCTTGGAACTAGGAACAGATACGCAGTATTTT. Encoded protein: CASSLELGTDTQYF. The whole variable domain, filled in from reference TRBV5-1 and TRBJ2-3, reads KAGVTQTPRYLIKTRGQQVTLSCSPISGHRSVSWYQQTPGQGLQFLFEYFSETQRNKGNFPGRFSGRQFSNSRSEMNVSTLELGDSALYLCASSLELGTDTQYFGPGTRLTVL.

V is TRBV10-3 and J is TRBJ2-7; 13 bases are shared with TRBD2. The CDR3 has 18 amino acids. With 5 bases clipped from V and 0 bases from J, the junction kept 10 bases outside the gene matches. The germline gives CDR1 ENHRY, CDR2 SYGVKD. The CDR3 DNA reads as TGTGCCATCAGTTCCGGGACTAGCGGGACTGTACCCTCCTACGAGCAGTACTTC. Residues: CAISSGTSGTVPSYEQYF.